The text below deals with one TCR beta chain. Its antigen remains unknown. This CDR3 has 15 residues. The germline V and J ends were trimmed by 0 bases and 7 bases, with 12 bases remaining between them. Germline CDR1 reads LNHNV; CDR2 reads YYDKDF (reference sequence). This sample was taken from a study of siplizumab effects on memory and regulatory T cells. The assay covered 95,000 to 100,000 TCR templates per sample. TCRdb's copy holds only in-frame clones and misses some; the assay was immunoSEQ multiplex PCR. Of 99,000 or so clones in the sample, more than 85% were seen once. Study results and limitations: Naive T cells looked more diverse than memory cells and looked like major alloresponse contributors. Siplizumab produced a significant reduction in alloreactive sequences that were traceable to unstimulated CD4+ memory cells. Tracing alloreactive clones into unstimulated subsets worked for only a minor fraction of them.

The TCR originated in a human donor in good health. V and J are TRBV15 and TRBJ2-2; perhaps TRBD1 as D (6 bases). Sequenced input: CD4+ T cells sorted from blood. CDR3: CATSRERRGIGELFF. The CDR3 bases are TGTGCCACCAGCAGAGAGCGAAGGGGGATCGGGGAGCTGTTTTTT.